This T cell receptor (beta chain) was profiled in a study of T-cell memory formation after mild COVID-19. Concerning this clonotype itself: Its antigen is currently unknown.

TCRdb analysed the 5' RACE reads with MiXCR anew, one entry per CDR3 protein. The profile covers roughly 5,000 distinct CDR3 sequences, with under 45% appearing a single time and roughly 2.6% taken by the ten largest. Findings and caveats of the study: Nothing showed for sure that second-wave clones peaking on day 37 were SARS-CoV-2 specific. Mainly CM and EM harbored the contracting CD4+ clones; mainly EMRA harbored the CD8+ ones.

The ends lost 10 bases at V and 4 bases at J; junction bases unmatched: 9. Germline-derived CDR1 and CDR2 are MDHEN and SYDVKM. The CDR3 loop spans 13 amino acids. Sequences were obtained from PBMCs or a T cell subset sorted from them (not recorded which). The chain recombines TRBV28 with TRBJ2-7; 8 bases line up with TRBD2. The TCR was taken from an adult who had mild COVID-19 (a few samples of this study predate the infection). Cell type and time point are not known. The CDR3 region is CATEAGDGYEQYF. As DNA, the CDR3 is TGTGCCACCGAAGCGGGGGACGGTTACGAGCAGTACTTC.